The clone carrying this T cell receptor (beta chain) was seen only a few times. No antigen is known for it. Library preparation (for TCRbeta) was performed with unique molecular identifiers. From the PCR reads, TCRdb called clonotypes with MiXCR, one entry per CDR3 protein. This sample has some 600,000 distinct CDR3 sequences; 13% occur once, and the top ten carry approximately 2%. The CDR3 is 16 amino acids. Germline CDR1 SGDLS, CDR2 YYNGEE. V lost 3 bases, J lost 4 bases, and 16 bases lay in between. This record comes from a study of T-cell reconstitution after alpha-beta-depleted transplantation in children. Study results and limitations: Reported findings indicate that, about two months after transplant, alpha-beta T cells came from several hundred expanded clones, which were derived from non-depleted graft cells.

The source is a male patient between 5 and 17 years old who had a stem cell transplant for acute myeloid leukemia, so the T cells may come from the graft donor. Sequences were derived from PBMCs, mostly from graft donor cells, sampled 360 days after TCRalphabeta/CD19-depleted stem cell transplant. The chain joins TRBV9 to TRBJ1-4; D is possibly TRBD1 (6 bases). The CDR3 DNA sequence: TGTGCCAGCAGCGGTGGACAGCGCGCGGATAATGAAAAACTGTTTTTT. Amino acid sequence: CASSGGQRADNEKLFF.